The 8 T cell receptor beta chains below were found in one sample sequenced in a study of blood T cell repertoires in COVID-19 (dated by TCRdb to the early 2020s). Library generation was performed with the immunoSEQ multiplex PCR assay. TCRdb took over this immuneACCESS table, retaining in-frame rearrangements with V and J assigned. Such tables are incomplete; in checked studies, under half of the missing clones stem from an unresolved V gene, and the remainder is unexplained. The sample records 350,000 or so clones, about 88% of which are singletons. The ten most abundant clones make up 0.85% to 1.3% of the sample. Sequencing used PBMCs or T cells enriched from blood (not recorded which). Receptor source: a woman aged 30 to 39 who had been exposed to COVID-19.

The chain uses TRBV4-2 and TRBJ2-3; 7 positions match TRBD2. J lost 8 bases, V lost 1 base, and 9 bases had no gene match. CDR3 length: 15 amino acids. Germline assignment: CDR1 LGHNA and CDR2 YNFKEQ. The CDR3 nucleotides are TGTGCCAGCAGCCAAGTGGCGGGAGCAAGGGCTACGCAGTATTTT. Residues: CASSQVAGARATQYF.

The chain has TRBV6-1 and TRBJ2-7, with 9 bases fitting TRBD2. The length of the CDR3 is 15 residues. The germline CDR1 and CDR2 sequences are MNHNS and SASEGT. Trimming removed 4 bases from V and 2 bases from J; junction bases left unmatched: 6. The CDR3 nucleotides read TGTGCCAGCAGTGTAGCGGCGGGAGGGACCTACGAGCAGTACTTC. It is translated as CASSVAAGGTYEQYF.

The chain employs TRBV5-1 and TRBJ2-5; 8 bases line up with TRBD1. The CDR3 has 15 amino acids. The junction had 5 bases not matched to a gene; V was cut back by 2 bases and J by 2 bases. CDR1 SGHRS and CDR2 YFSETQ come from the germline V gene. The CDR3 sequence is CASSFDRGRQETQYF. In DNA, the CDR3 is TGCGCCAGCAGCTTTGACAGGGGACGGCAAGAGACCCAGTACTTC. Variable domain in full (rest from reference TRBV5-1 and TRBJ2-5): KAGVTQTPRYLIKTRGQQVTLSCSPISGHRSVSWYQQTPGQGLQFLFEYFSETQRNKGNFPGRFSGRQFSNSRSEMNVSTLELGDSALYLCASSFDRGRQETQYFGPGTRLLVL.

The CDR3 here is CASSQEITGQSNQPQHF. DNA of the CDR3: TGCGCCAGCAGTCAAGAAATAACCGGACAGAGCAATCAGCCCCAGCATTTT. The V gene is TRBV23-1, the J gene TRBJ1-5; possible D gene TRBD1, 6 bases. TRBV23-1 is an ORF, with its function uncertain. The CDR3 sequence is 17 residues long. V lost 2 bases and J lost 1, with 15 bases in between.

The chain combines TRBV7-8 with TRBJ1-1; 9 bases line up with TRBD1. The CDR3 has 15 residues. Germline-derived CDR1 and CDR2 are SGHVS and FQNEAQ. Trimming at V came to 6 bases and at J to 11 bases, leaving 16 bases not matched to a gene. Written as DNA, the CDR3 is TGTGCCAGCAGGTATTCCGGCACAGGGGGCGCAGGGGCTTTCTTT. This codes for CASRYSGTGGAGAFF.

The rearrangement joins TRBV28 to TRBJ1-4; D unclear. The CDR3 sequence is 14 residues long. Germline V gene lookup returns CDR1 MDHEN and CDR2 SYDVKM. The V gene lost 5 bases and the J gene lost 5 bases, with 12 bases spanning the gap. The CDR3 reads CASSRGSSNEKLFF. In DNA form, the CDR3 reads TGTGCCAGCAGTAGAGGGTCTTCAAATGAAAAACTGTTTTTT.

The V and J genes are TRBV4-1 and TRBJ1-6, with D possibly TRBD1 on 6 matching bases. Trimming removed 1 base from V and 15 bases from J, with 19 bases in between. The CDR3 has 15 residues. Germline V lookup: CDR1 MGHRA, CDR2 YSYEKL. The CDR3 region is CASSQGLETGTHLHF. The CDR3 nucleotides read TGCGCCAGCAGCCAAGGTCTGGAGACAGGCACCCACCTCCACTTT.

This clone was observed a handful of times. CDR3 DNA sequence: TGTGCCAGCAGTGCCAGGGCCCCACGGGCTTACACTGAAGCTTTCTTT. Translating it yields CASSARAPRAYTEAFF. The chain links TRBV2 to TRBJ1-1, with D tentatively TRBD1 (5 bases). This CDR3 region has 16 residues. V was cut by 4 bases and J by 3 bases, with 18 bases left in between. Germline CDR1 SNHLY, CDR2 FYNNEI.